This T cell receptor (beta chain) was captured in a study of OX40 agonist ivuxolimab in advanced cancers. Looking at the study overall: It was ivuxolimab, an agonistic anti-OX40 (CD134) antibody, that patients were treated with. Patients got intravenous ivuxolimab at 0.01 to 10 mg/kg every 2 weeks. Partial responses, seen in three patients, involved one hepatocellular carcinoma and two cutaneous melanomas.

Study-wide findings and caveats: Low normalized clonal expansion also occurred in some nonresponding patients.

Germline V gives CDR1 MNHNY, CDR2 SVGAGI (reference sequence). Trimming took 5 bases from V and 1 from J; bases not matched to a gene: 7. The CDR3 has 16 amino acids. On this clone itself: The antigen remains undetermined.

Sequencing used immunoSEQ multiplex PCR; TCRdb keeps in-frame clones, though not all of them. The sample carries 48,000 or so clones, 80% to 95% recorded once. The origin of this receptor is an adult with an advanced solid tumor such as melanoma, head and neck, liver or kidney cancer. This specimen consisted of CD4+ or CD8+ T cells sorted from blood, obtained in a trial of the OX40 agonist ivuxolimab. The rearrangement joins TRBV6-6 to TRBJ2-7; 11 bases align to TRBD2. CDR3 sequence reads: CASSRSSGGSSYEQYV. CDR3 nucleotide sequence: TGTGCCAGCAGTCGGTCTAGCGGGGGGTCATCCTACGAGCAGTACGTC.